The 4 T cell receptor beta chains in this list originate from one sample, sequenced in a study of post-analysis software for immune sequencing data. Study results and limitations: About 5 TRBV segments were more frequent in patients than controls; TRBV5-6, TRBV5-1 and TRBV20-1 belonged to this group.

Their antigens remain unidentified. Unique molecular identifiers tagged the TCR beta cDNA libraries. TCRdb reprocessed the PCR reads via MiXCR and lists one record per CDR3 protein. The sample holds a few hundred thousand distinct CDR3 sequences, about 40% seen once. Material for sequencing was blood. The source is a girl between 5 and 17 years old with multiple sclerosis.

As concerns this clonotype: This may be a read error, as it is one base from a much larger clone. This chain links TRBV7-9 with TRBJ2-3; D tentatively fits TRBD1 or TRBD2 (5 bases each). The V gene's germline CDR1 is SEHNR and CDR2 FQNEAQ (reference sequence). The CDR3 has 14 amino acids. Trimming shortened V by 6 bases and J by 4 bases, and 14 bases separated the two germline ends. The CDR3 nucleotides read TGTGCCAGCAGGAAGAGGGGAGAAGCAGATACGCAGTATTTT. Amino acids: CASRKRGEADTQYF.

Concerning this clonotype: A much bigger clone sits one base away, suggesting this may be a read error. The rearrangement joins TRBV29-1 to TRBJ1-1; no reliable D call. With 3 bases removed from V and 3 bases from J, the gap between germline ends came to 8 bases. The CDR3 sequence is 12 residues long. In germline, CDR1 is SQVTM, CDR2 ANQGSEA. The CDR3 DNA follows: TGCAGCGTTGAGAAATCGGACACTGAAGCTTTCTTT. This encodes CSVEKSDTEAFF.

The V and J genes are TRBV20-1 and TRBJ1-1; D perhaps matches TRBD1 (6 bases). The CDR3 sequence is 17 residues long. V lost 4 bases, J lost 2 bases, and 23 bases lay in between. Germline loops: CDR1 DFQATT, CDR2 SNEGSKA (reference sequence). The CDR3 DNA sequence: TGCAGTGCTACAATACCGACAGGTGGGGTCCTAAACACTGAAGCTTTCTTT. Protein: CSATIPTGGVLNTEAFF.

The genes are TRBV28 and TRBJ2-6, with D perhaps given as TRBD1 or TRBD2 (5 bases each). V was clipped by 5 bases and J by 4 bases, with 9 bases between them. This CDR3 is built from 14 residues. Per germline, CDR1 MDHEN and CDR2 SYDVKM. CDR3 sequence: CASSPGTGANVLTF. The CDR3 region has the DNA TGTGCCAGCAGTCCAGGGACCGGGGCCAACGTCCTGACTTTC.